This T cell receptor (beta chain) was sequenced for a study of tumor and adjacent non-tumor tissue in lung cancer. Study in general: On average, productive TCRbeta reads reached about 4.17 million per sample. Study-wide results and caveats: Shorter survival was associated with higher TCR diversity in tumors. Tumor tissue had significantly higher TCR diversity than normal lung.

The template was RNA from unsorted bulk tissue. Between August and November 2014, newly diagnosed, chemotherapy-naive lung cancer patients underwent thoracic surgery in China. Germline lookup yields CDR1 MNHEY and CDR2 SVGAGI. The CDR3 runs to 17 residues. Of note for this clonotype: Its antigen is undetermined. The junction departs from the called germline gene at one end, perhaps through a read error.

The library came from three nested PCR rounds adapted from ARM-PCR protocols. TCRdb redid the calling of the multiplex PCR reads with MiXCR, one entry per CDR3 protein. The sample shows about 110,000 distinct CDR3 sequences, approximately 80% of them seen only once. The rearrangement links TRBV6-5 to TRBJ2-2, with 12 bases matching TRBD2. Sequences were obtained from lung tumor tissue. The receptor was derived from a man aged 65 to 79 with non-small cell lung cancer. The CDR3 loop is CASSYSILAGGTGEPFF. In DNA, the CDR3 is TGTGCTAGCAGTTACTCAATCCTAGCGGGAGGGACCGGGGAGCCGTTTTTT.